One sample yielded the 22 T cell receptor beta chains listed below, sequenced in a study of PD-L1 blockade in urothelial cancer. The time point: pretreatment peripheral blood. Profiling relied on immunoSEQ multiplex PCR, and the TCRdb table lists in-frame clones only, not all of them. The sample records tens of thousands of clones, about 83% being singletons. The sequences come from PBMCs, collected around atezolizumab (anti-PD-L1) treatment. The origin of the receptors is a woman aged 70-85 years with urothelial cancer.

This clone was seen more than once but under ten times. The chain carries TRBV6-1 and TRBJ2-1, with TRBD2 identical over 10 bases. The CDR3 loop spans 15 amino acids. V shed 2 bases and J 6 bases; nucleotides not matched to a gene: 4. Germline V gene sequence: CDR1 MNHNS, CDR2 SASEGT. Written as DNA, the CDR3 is TGTGCCAGCAGTGAAAGACTAGCGGGCGCCAATGAGCAGTTCTTC. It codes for CASSERLAGANEQFF.

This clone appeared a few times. The CDR3, as DNA: TGTGCCAGCAGCGTAGGAGACAGGGCTGGAAACACCATATATTTT. This encodes CASSVGDRAGNTIYF. This chain uses TRBV9 with TRBJ1-3; 7 bases map to TRBD1. The V gene's germline CDR1 is SGDLS and CDR2 YYNGEE. The ends lost 0 bases at V and 2 bases at J; junction bases unmatched: 2. CDR3 length: 15 amino acids.

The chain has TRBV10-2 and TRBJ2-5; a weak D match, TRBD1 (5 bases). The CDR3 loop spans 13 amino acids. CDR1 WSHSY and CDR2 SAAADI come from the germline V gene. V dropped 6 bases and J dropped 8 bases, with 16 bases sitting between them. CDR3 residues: CASSLGARYTQYF. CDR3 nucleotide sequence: TGCGCCAGCAGCCTAGGGGCCCGGTACACCCAGTACTTC.

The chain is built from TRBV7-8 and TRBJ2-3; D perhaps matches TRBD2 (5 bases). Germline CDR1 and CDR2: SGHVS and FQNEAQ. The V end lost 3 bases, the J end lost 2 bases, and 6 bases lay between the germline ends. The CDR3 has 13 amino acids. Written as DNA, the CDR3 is TGTGCCAGCAGCTTCGACTACACAGATACGCAGTATTTT. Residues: CASSFDYTDTQYF.

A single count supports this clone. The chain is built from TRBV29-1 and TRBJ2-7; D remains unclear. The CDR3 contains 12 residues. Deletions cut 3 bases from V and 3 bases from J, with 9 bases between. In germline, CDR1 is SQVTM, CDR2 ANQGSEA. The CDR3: CSVEVDNYEQYF. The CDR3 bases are TGCAGCGTTGAGGTAGATAACTACGAGCAGTACTTC.

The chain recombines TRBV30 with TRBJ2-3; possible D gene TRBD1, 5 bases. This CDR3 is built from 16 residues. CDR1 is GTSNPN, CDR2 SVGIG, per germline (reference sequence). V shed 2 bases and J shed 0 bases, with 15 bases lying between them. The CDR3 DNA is TGTGCCTGGAGTCCCACCGACAGAGCTAGCACAGATACGCAGTATTTT. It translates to CAWSPTDRASTDTQYF.

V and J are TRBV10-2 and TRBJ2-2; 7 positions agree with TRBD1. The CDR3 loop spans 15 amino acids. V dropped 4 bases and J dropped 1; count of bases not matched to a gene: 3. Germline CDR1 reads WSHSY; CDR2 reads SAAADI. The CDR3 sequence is CASSVWTGNTGELFF. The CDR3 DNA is TGCGCCAGCAGTGTTTGGACAGGGAACACCGGGGAGCTGTTTTTT.

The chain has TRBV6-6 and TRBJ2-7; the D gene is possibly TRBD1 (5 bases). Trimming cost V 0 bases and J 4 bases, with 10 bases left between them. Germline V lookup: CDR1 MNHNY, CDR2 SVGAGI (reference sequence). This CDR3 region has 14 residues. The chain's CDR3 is CASSYSAGLYEQYF. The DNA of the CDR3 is TGTGCCAGCAGTTACTCGGCAGGGTTGTACGAGCAGTACTTC.

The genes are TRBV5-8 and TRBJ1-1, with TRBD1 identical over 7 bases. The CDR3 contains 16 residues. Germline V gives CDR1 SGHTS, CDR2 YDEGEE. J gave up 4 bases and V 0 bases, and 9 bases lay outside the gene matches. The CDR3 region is CASSLETGTAFTEAFF. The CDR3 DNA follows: TGTGCCAGCAGCTTGGAAACCGGGACAGCTTTCACTGAAGCTTTCTTT.

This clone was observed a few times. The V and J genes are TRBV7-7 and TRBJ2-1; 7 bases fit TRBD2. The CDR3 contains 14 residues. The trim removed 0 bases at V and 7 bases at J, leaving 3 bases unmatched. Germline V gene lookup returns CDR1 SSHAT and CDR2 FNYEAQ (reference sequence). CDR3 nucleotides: TGTGCCAGCAGCTTAGCGGGGAGGGAAAATGAGCAGTTCTTC. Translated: CASSLAGRENEQFF.

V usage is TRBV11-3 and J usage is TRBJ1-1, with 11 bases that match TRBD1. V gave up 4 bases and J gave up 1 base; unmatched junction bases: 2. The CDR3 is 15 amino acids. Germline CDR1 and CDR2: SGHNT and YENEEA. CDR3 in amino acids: CASSSGQGANTEAFF. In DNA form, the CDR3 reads TGTGCCAGCAGCTCAGGACAGGGGGCGAACACTGAAGCTTTCTTT.

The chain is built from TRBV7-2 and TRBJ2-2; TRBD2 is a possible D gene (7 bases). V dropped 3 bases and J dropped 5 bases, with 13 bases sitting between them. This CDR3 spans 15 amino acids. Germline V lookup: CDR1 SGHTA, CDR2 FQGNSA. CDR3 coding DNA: TGTGCCAGCAGCTTTCAACAGGGAGGGACCGGGGAGCTGTTTTTT. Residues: CASSFQQGGTGELFF.

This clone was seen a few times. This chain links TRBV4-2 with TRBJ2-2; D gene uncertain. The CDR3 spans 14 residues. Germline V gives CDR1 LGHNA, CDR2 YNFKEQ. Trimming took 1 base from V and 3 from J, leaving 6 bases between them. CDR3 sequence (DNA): TGTGCCAGCAGCCAAGCACAGCACACCGGGGAGCTGTTTTTT. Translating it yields CASSQAQHTGELFF.

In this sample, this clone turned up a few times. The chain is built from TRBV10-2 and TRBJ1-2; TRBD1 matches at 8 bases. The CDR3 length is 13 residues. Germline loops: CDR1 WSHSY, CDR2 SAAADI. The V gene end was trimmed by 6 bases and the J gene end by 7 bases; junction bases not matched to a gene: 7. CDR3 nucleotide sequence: TGCGCCAGCAGCGAACAGGGGGTGGGTGGCTACACCTTC. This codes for CASSEQGVGGYTF.

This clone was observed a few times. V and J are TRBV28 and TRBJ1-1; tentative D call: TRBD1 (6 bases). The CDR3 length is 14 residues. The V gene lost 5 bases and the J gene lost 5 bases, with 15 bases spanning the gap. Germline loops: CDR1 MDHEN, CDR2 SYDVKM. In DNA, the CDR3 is TGTGCCAGCAGTAAGGGCAGGGGAAGGACTGAAGCTTTCTTT. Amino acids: CASSKGRGRTEAFF.

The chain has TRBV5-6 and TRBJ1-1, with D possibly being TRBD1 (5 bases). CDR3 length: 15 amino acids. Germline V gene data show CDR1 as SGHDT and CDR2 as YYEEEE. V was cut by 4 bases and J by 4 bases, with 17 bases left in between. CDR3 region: CASSTIRGGTTEAFF. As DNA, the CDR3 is TGTGCCAGCAGCACCATACGCGGGGGAACCACTGAAGCTTTCTTT.

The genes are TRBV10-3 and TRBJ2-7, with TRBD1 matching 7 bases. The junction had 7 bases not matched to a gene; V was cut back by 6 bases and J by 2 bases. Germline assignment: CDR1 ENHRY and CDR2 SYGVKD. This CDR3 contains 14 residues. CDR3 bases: TGTGCCATCAGCGGGGACAGCGTACCCTACGAGCAGTACTTC. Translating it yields CAISGDSVPYEQYF.

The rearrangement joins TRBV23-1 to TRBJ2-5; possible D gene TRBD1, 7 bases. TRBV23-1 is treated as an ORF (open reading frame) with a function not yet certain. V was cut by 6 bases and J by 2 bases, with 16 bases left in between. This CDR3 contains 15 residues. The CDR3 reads CASSFRQGGQETQYF. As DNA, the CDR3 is TGCGCCAGCAGCTTTCGACAGGGAGGTCAAGAGACCCAGTACTTC.

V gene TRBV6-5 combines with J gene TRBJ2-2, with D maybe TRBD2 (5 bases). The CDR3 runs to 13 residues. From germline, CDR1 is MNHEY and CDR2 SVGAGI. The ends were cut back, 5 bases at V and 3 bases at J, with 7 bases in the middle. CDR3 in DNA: TGTGCCAGCAGTCCGGGGTACACCGGGGAGCTGTTTTTT. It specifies CASSPGYTGELFF.

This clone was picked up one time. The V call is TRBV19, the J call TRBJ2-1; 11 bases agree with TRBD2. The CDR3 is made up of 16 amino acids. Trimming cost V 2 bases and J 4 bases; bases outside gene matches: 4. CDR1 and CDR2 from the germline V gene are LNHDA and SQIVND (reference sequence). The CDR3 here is CASSITSGSWYNEQFF. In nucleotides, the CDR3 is TGTGCCAGTAGTATAACTAGCGGGAGCTGGTACAATGAGCAGTTCTTC.

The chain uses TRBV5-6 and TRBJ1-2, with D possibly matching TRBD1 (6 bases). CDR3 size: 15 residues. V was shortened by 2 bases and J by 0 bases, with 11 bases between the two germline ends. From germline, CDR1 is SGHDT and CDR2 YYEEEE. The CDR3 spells CASSFQGMANYGYTF. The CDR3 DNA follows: TGTGCCAGCAGCTTCCAGGGGATGGCTAACTATGGCTACACCTTC. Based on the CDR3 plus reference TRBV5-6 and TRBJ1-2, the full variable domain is DAGVTQSPTHLIKTRGQQVTLRCSPKSGHDTVSWYQQALGQGPQFIFQYYEEEERQRGNFPDRFSGHQFPNYSSELNVNALLLGDSALYLCASSFQGMANYGYTFGSGTRLTVV.

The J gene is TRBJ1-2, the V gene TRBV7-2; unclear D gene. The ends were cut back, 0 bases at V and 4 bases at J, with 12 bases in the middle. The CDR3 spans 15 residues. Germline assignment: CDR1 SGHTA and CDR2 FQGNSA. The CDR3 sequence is CASSLARTELYGYTF. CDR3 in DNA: TGTGCCAGCAGCTTAGCTCGGACTGAACTCTATGGCTACACCTTC.